These 2 T cell receptor beta chains were sequenced from one sample in a study of cytomegalovirus exposure and HLA in healthy donors. This PCR relied on a set of 60 Vbeta primers and 13 Jbeta primers. Sequencing used immunoSEQ multiplex PCR; TCRdb keeps in-frame clones, though not all of them. Counted here are 180,000 or so clones, about 80% occurring once; the ten biggest clones make up roughly 1.5%. Sample: PBMCs. The origin of the receptors is a young man in good health and CMV-seronegative.

CDR3 bases: TGTGCCAGCAGTCCCGAGGGGGGGGGCTACACCTTC. Translated: CASSPEGGGYTF. J is TRBJ1-2 and V is TRBV6-6; perhaps TRBD1 as D (6 bases). This CDR3 contains 12 residues. Germline lookup yields CDR1 MNHNY and CDR2 SVGAGI (reference sequence). Trimming took 5 bases from V and 8 from J, leaving 12 bases between them.

The V call is TRBV30, the J call TRBJ2-7, with 10 bases fitting TRBD1. With V trimmed by 0 bases and J by 5 bases, 7 bases remained unmatched. CDR1 is GTSNPN and CDR2 is SVGIG in the germline V gene (reference sequence). The CDR3 is made up of 15 amino acids. The CDR3 DNA sequence: TGTGCCTGGAGTGTAGGAGGGACAGGGGCCGACGAGCAGTACTTC. Residues: CAWSVGGTGADEQYF.